This T cell receptor beta chain originates from a study of molecular identifiers for immune sequencing clone quantification. About the research overall: Five aliquots were made in replicates from the RNA of approximately 22,000 or 94,000 naive CD8 cells, and four were sequenced. Overall study results and limits: Barcodes shared by identical TCR molecules could lead to underestimated sizes of highly expanded clones.

The germline V gene encodes CDR1 SEHNR and CDR2 FQNEAQ (reference sequence). The ends lost 2 bases at V and 6 bases at J; junction bases unmatched: 10. The CDR3 runs 16 residues. Using 10%, 30% or 50% RNA, naive CD8 libraries were derived from roughly 18,000 to 920,000 sorted cells. Naive CD8 T cell sorting was performed on the CD8+CD4-CCR7+CD45RA+ phenotype. One entry per CDR3 protein, called by TCRdb with MiXCR from the PCR reads. The sample has some 580,000 distinct CDR3 sequences, roughly 25% seen once. This clonotype has just a few counts. Its specificity is not known. This clonotype was sampled from a human donor in good health. Some libraries in this study had Jurkat cell RNA spiked in. The rearrangement links TRBV7-9 to TRBJ2-1; 7 nucleotides line up with TRBD2. What was sequenced was naive CD8+ T cells from blood, with Jurkat cell RNA spiked in. Subset noted: FACS-sorted CD8+CD4-CCR7+CD45RA+ naive T cells. CDR3 coding DNA: TGTGCCAGCAGCTTACCGACTAGCCCTATGGGCAATGAGCAGTTCTTC. This sequence encodes CASSLPTSPMGNEQFF.